This T cell receptor (beta chain) was sequenced in a study of radiotherapy plus CTLA-4 blockade in lung cancer. Overall study: Of the patients, 15% to 20% showed objective responses and roughly 31% attained disease control.

With respect to this clone: Its antigen is not known.

The study's findings and limits: Best predicting response, reportedly, were early blood T cell clone dynamics, with interferon-beta. Among blood TCR repertoires after radiotherapy plus ipilimumab, tumor-derived clones expanded.

With ipilimumab providing CTLA-4 blockade, focal radiation was administered to patients who had chemo-refractory metastatic non-small-cell lung cancer. Sequencing was performed with immunoSEQ multiplex PCR; in TCRdb, only in-frame clones are kept and a portion is missing. The top ten clones hold about 2.7% of a sample with 35,000 to 55,000 clones, approximately 80% of them seen once. Sequenced material: peripheral blood, taken from a patient treated with radiotherapy plus ipilimumab. The origin of this receptor is a human donor with non-small cell lung cancer whose response to radiotherapy plus ipilimumab could not be evaluated.

CDR3 coding DNA: TGTGCCAGCAGCCTCGCGGGGGGCCCGAACACCGGGGAGCTGTTTTTT. Protein: CASSLAGGPNTGELFF. V usage is TRBV5-6 and J usage is TRBJ2-2; 8 bases match TRBD2. The germline gives CDR1 SGHDT, CDR2 YYEEEE. V trimming: 4 bases; J trimming: 0 bases; junction bases outside the gene matches: 5. The CDR3 has 16 amino acids.